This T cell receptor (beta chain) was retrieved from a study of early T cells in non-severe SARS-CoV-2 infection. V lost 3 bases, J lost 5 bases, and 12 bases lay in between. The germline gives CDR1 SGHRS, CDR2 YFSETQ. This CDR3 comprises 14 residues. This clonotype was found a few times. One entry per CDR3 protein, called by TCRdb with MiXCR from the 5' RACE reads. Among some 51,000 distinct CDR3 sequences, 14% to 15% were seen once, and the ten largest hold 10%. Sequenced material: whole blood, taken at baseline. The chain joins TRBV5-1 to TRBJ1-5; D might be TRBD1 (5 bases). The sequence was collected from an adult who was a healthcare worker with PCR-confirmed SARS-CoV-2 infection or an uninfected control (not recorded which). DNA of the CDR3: TGCGCCAGCAGCTCCGGGACTCGAGATCAGCCCCAGCATTTT. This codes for CASSSGTRDQPQHF.